This TCR beta chain emerged from a study of T cell changes during pregnancy in multiple sclerosis (dated by TCRdb to about 2019). About the study as a whole: The study examined how the T cell repertoire changed over the course of pregnancy in women with multiple sclerosis.

The CDR3 runs 13 residues from the cysteine to the phenylalanine. Only the CDR3 portion is preserved as DNA: 39 bases, with reading frame beginning at the first base. V lost 2 bases and J lost 3 bases; the stretch between them is 6 bases long. CDR1 SGHNT and CDR2 YYREEE were looked up in the germline V gene (reference sequence). Receptor libraries were prepared by the immunoSEQ multiplex PCR assay. In TCRdb, the immuneACCESS table is reduced to in-frame sequences with V and J assigned. These tables do not hold every clone; where another copy was compared, an unresolved V gene accounts for under half, and the others remain unexplained. Here the sample has 65,000 to 85,000 clones; more than 90% occur a single time. The ten largest clones capture 0.21% of the sample. Notes on this clone: There is no known antigen for this receptor. No much larger clone exists at a distance of one base, and base qualities are not known.

The sequence derives from a female donor with multiple sclerosis, enrolled in a pregnancy study. Recombination joined TRBV5-4 with TRBJ2-1, and perhaps TRBD1 as D gene, on 5 matching bases. The source material was CD4+ T cells from peripheral blood mononuclear cells, sampled before pregnancy. The DNA is as follows: TGTGCCAGCAGCTTCGACAGCTACAATGAGCAGTTCTTC. The translation is CASSFDSYNEQFF.